The T cell receptor (beta chain) described here comes from a study of blood T cell repertoires in COVID-19. At the level of the study: Sample material is recorded as cDNA or gDNA derived from T cells, B-cell-depleted T cells, or PBMCs.

The trim removed 3 bases at V and 0 bases at J, leaving 2 bases unmatched. CDR1 is MDHEN and CDR2 is SYDVKM in the germline V gene. This CDR3 has 15 residues. Method: immunoSEQ multiplex PCR; TCRdb's copy keeps in-frame clones and lacks some. The table shows under 400,000 clones, with about nine tenths occurring only once. Donors were grouped by their self-reported clinical history. Input material: PBMCs or T cells enriched from blood (not recorded which). The source of this sequence is a woman aged 25 to 39 who had been exposed to COVID-19. The chain uses TRBV28 and TRBJ2-1, with 7 bases identical to TRBD2. CDR3 DNA sequence: TGTGCCAGCAGTTTTGGCGGGAGCTCCTACAATGAGCAGTTCTTC. It translates to CASSFGGSSYNEQFF. The full variable domain, with the rest looked up from reference TRBV28 and TRBJ2-1, is DVKVTQSSRYLVKRTGEKVFLECVQDMDHENMFWYRQDPGLGLRLIYFSYDVKMKEKGDIPEGYSVSREKKERFSLILESASTNQTSMYLCASSFGGSSYNEQFFGPGTRLTVL.